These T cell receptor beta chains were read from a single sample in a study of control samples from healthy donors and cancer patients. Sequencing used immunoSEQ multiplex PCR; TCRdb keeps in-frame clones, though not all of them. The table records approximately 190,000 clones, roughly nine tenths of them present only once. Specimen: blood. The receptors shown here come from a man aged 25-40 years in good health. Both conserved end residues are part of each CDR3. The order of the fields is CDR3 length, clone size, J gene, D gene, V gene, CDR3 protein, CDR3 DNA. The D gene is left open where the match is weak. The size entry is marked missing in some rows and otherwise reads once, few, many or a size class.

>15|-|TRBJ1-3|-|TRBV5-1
CASSLGQNSGNTIYF
TGCGCCAGCAGCTTGGGGCAGAACTCTGGAAACACCATATATTTT
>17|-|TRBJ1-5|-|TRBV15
CATSRERPGYSNQPQHF
TGTGCCACCAGCAGAGAGCGGCCCGGGTATAGCAATCAGCCCCAGCATTTT
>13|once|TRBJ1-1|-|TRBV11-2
CASRSGQSTEAFF
TGTGCCAGCAGATCCGGACAAAGCACTGAAGCTTTCTTT
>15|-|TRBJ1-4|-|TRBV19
CASSFSGPRNEKLFF
TGTGCCAGTAGTTTTTCAGGACCGCGCAATGAAAAACTGTTTTTT
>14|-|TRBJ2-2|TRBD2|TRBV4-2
CASSKAGVTGELFF
TGTGCCAGCAGCAAAGCGGGGGTTACCGGGGAGCTGTTTTTT
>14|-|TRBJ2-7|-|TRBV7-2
CASSTTGGGYEQYF
TGTGCCAGCAGCACCACCGGGGGTGGGTACGAGCAGTACTTC
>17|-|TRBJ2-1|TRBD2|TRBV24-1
CATSDWGRGALYNEQFF
TGTGCCACCAGTGATTGGGGGCGGGGGGCCTTATACAATGAGCAGTTCTTC
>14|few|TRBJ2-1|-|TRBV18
CASSQASAFGEQFF
TGTGCCAGCTCTCAAGCCTCAGCATTCGGTGAGCAGTTCTTC
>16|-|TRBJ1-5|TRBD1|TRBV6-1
CASSAHRDRGSQPQHF
TGTGCCAGCAGTGCTCACCGGGACAGGGGTTCTCAGCCCCAGCATTTT
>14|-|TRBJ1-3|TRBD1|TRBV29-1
CSVSGQGAGNTIYF
TGCAGCGTCAGTGGACAGGGGGCTGGAAACACCATATATTTT
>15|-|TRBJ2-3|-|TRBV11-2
CASTPGDTREDTQYF
TGTGCCAGCACCCCAGGGGACACGAGGGAAGATACGCAGTATTTT
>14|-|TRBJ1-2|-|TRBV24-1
CATSEGYGNYGYTF
TGTGCCACCAGTGAAGGGTACGGGAACTATGGCTACACCTTC
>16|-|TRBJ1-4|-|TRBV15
CATSGRGHRRDEKLFF
TGTGCCACCAGCGGTCGAGGACACAGAAGGGATGAAAAACTGTTTTTT
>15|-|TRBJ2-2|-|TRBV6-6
CASRLTGTNTGELFF
TGTGCCAGCAGGTTAACGGGGACTAACACCGGGGAGCTGTTTTTT
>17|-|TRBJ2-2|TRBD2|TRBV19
CASSPYTSGANTGELFF
TGTGCCAGTAGTCCATATACTAGCGGGGCGAACACCGGGGAGCTGTTTTTT
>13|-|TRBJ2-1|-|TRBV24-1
CATSDLSTNEQFF
TGTGCCACCAGTGATTTGTCTACAAATGAGCAGTTCTTC
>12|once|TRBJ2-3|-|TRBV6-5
CATTDGPATQYF
TGTGCCACCACCGACGGACCTGCTACGCAGTATTTT
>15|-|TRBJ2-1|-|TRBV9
CASSVVLGSYNEQFF
TGTGCCAGCAGCGTAGTCCTGGGCTCCTACAATGAGCAGTTCTTC
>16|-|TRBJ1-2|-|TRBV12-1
CASSFAWGGPNYGYTF
TGTGCCAGCAGCTTTGCATGGGGAGGCCCTAACTATGGCTACACCTTC
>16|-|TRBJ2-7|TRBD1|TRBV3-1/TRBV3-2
CASSQRGTGEAYEQYF
TGTGCCAGCAGCCAAAGGGGGACAGGGGAGGCCTACGAGCAGTACTTC
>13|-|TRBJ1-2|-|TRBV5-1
CASSLDPSGGYTF
TGCGCCAGCAGCTTGGACCCGTCGGGTGGCTACACCTTC
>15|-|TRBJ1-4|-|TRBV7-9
CASSFGRDEGEKLFF
TGTGCCAGCAGCTTCGGCAGGGATGAAGGGGAAAAACTGTTTTTT
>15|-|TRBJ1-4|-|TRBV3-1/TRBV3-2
CASSTRATTNEKLFF
TGTGCCAGCAGCACCCGGGCCACAACTAATGAAAAACTGTTTTTT
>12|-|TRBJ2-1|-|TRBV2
CASSLGVNEQFF
TGTGCCAGCAGTTTAGGGGTCAATGAGCAGTTCTTC